This TCR beta chain came from a study of shared clonotypes between healthy human individuals. CDR1 and CDR2 (germline): MNHNS, SASEGT. V was clipped by 1 base and J by 1 base, with 15 bases between them. This CDR3 is built from 17 residues. This clone was recorded once. The data were produced by immunoSEQ multiplex PCR, yet TCRdb's version contains in-frame clones alone and is incomplete. Of more than 2,000,000 clones listed, more than 85% are singletons. The sample was naive CD4+ T cells from PBMCs. Subset meaning: CD45RA+ positively selected. The J gene is TRBJ2-3, the V gene TRBV6-1; unclear D gene. This sequence was found in a man younger than 35 in good health. Some clones in this sample may be carry-over from other donors' samples. In DNA form, the CDR3 reads TGTGCCAGCAGTGAAGTCGGGTTCCCACCCCGCACAGATACGCAGTATTTT. Amino acids: CASSEVGFPPRTDTQYF.